A single sample gave rise to the 28 T cell receptor beta chains below, sequenced in a study of blood T cell repertoires in COVID-19. Generated by immunoSEQ multiplex PCR, the TCRdb table keeps only in-frame clones and is missing some. The data hold about 280,000 clones, with roughly 80% observed a single time. Sequenced input: PBMCs or T cells enriched from blood (not recorded which). Every receptor here comes from a man aged 40-55 years who had been exposed to COVID-19.

This chain uses TRBV6-2 or TRBV6-3 with TRBJ2-7; D uncertain. This CDR3 is built from 13 residues. V lost 0 bases to trimming and J lost 3 bases, with 6 bases between them. CDR1 and CDR2 from the germline V gene are MNHEY and SVGEGT. The CDR3 sequence: CASSYSAFYEQYF. CDR3 bases: TGTGCCAGCAGTTACTCAGCGTTCTACGAGCAGTACTTC.

This clone is a singleton in its sample. V is TRBV30 and J is TRBJ2-3, with 8 positions matching TRBD1. Unmatched junction bases numbered 4, after V lost 3 bases and J lost 2 bases. Looked up from germline, CDR1 is GTSNPN and CDR2 is SVGIG (reference sequence). The CDR3 runs to 14 residues. CDR3 sequence: CAWSDRGITDTQYF. CDR3 bases: TGTGCCTGGAGCGACAGGGGAATCACAGATACGCAGTATTTT.

This chain joins TRBV19 and TRBJ1-5, with a weak D call TRBD1 (6 bases). The CDR3 totals 13 residues. CDR1 and CDR2 from the germline V gene are LNHDA and SQIVND (reference sequence). Trimming took off 6 bases at V and 4 bases at J, with 10 bases between the two ends. CDR3 sequence reads: CASRYDRNQPQHF. DNA of the CDR3: TGTGCCAGTAGGTATGACAGGAATCAGCCCCAGCATTTT.

This clone has a handful of counts. The chain is built from TRBV7-3 and TRBJ1-1; 9 bases map to TRBD1. Trimming cost V 5 bases and J 6 bases; bases outside gene matches: 7. Germline values: CDR1 SGHTA, CDR2 FQGTGA. This CDR3 has 14 amino acids. The CDR3 DNA follows: TGTGCCAGCAGCGAAGGGACAGGGTGGGCTGAAGCTTTCTTT. This translates into CASSEGTGWAEAFF.

The rearrangement joins TRBV2 to TRBJ2-7; possible D gene TRBD2, 6 bases. There are 13 residues in the CDR3. Looked up from germline, CDR1 is SNHLY and CDR2 is FYNNEI. The germline V and J ends were trimmed by 8 bases and 4 bases, with 15 bases remaining between them. Here the CDR3 reads CASHGGLKYEQYF. CDR3 in DNA: TGTGCCAGCCATGGGGGACTGAAGTACGAGCAGTACTTC. Supplemented by reference TRBV2 and TRBJ2-7, the full variable domain reads EPEVTQTPSHQVTQMGQEVILRCVPISNHLYFYWYRQILGQKVEFLVSFYNNEISEKSEIFDDQFSVERPDGSNFTLKIRSTKLEDSAMYFCASHGGLKYEQYFGPGTRLTVT.

The chain combines TRBV9 with TRBJ2-1; TRBD2 agrees at 10 bases. The CDR3 totals 14 residues. The trim removed 4 bases at V and 7 bases at J, leaving 5 bases unmatched. Looked up from germline, CDR1 is SGDLS and CDR2 is YYNGEE. CDR3 sequence: CASSPSGRVNEQFF. CDR3 nucleotide sequence: TGTGCCAGCAGCCCTAGCGGGAGAGTTAATGAGCAGTTCTTC.

The sample holds one count of this clone. The chain links TRBV7-9 to TRBJ2-7, with TRBD1 matching 7 bases. The germline V gene encodes CDR1 SEHNR and CDR2 FQNEAQ (reference sequence). After removal of 2 bases from V and 6 bases from J, the junction contained 4 bases not matched to a gene. CDR3 length: 13 residues. In nucleotides, the CDR3 is TGTGCCAGCAGCTTAACAGGGGCCCCCGAGCAGTACTTC. Translation: CASSLTGAPEQYF. Using reference TRBV7-9 and TRBJ2-7 for the parts outside the CDR3, the full variable domain is DTGVSQNPRHKITKRGQNVTFRCDPISEHNRLYWYRQTLGQGPEFLTYFQNEAQLEKSRLLSDRFSAERPKGSFSTLEIQRTEQGDSAMYLCASSLTGAPEQYFGPGTRLTVT.

The rearrangement links TRBV30 to TRBJ1-2, with a possible D match to TRBD1 (5 bases). Germline V gene lookup returns CDR1 GTSNPN and CDR2 SVGIG (reference sequence). The V end lost 4 bases, the J end lost 5 bases, and 11 bases lay between the germline ends. CDR3 length: 12 residues. The CDR3 loop is CAWTVKGYGYTF. CDR3 in DNA: TGTGCCTGGACCGTGAAGGGGTATGGCTACACCTTC.

This sequence joins TRBV3-1 (or the pseudogene TRBV3-2) and TRBJ1-5; D gene ambiguous. The V gene lost 0 bases and the J gene lost 2 bases, with 5 bases spanning the gap. Germline loops: CDR1 LGHDT, CDR2 YNNKEL (reference sequence). CDR3 length equals 14 residues. For the CDR3, the DNA is TGTGCCAGCAGCCAAGATGTAGGCAATCAGCCCCAGCATTTT. Translated: CASSQDVGNQPQHF.

The gene calls are TRBV27 and TRBJ2-1; 10 bases match TRBD1. Per germline, CDR1 MNHEY and CDR2 SMNVEV (reference sequence). CDR3 length equals 14 residues. The V and J ends lost 5 bases and 8 bases, in that order; junction bases with no gene match: 6. This CDR3 is CASSGTGVIDEQFF. For the CDR3, the DNA is TGTGCCAGCAGTGGGACAGGGGTTATTGATGAGCAGTTCTTC.

The chain combines TRBV27 with TRBJ1-4; 8 positions agree with TRBD1. Germline assignment: CDR1 MNHEY and CDR2 SMNVEV (reference sequence). Germline trimming cut 3 bases from V and 4 bases from J; bases unmatched to any gene: 4. The CDR3 covers 15 residues. In DNA form, the CDR3 reads TGTGCCAGCAGTTTGATGACAGGGGATAATGAAAAACTGTTTTTT. This sequence encodes CASSLMTGDNEKLFF.

This clone appeared a single time. The J gene is TRBJ1-1, the V gene TRBV28; tentatively, D is TRBD1 (5 bases). The V end was cut by 4 bases, the J end by 3 bases, with 18 bases between. Germline lookup yields CDR1 MDHEN and CDR2 SYDVKM. This CDR3 has 16 amino acids. The CDR3 region is CASSSPTPRADTEAFF. CDR3 DNA: TGTGCCAGCAGTTCCCCCACCCCCAGGGCGGACACTGAAGCTTTCTTT.

This sequence joins TRBV2 and TRBJ2-7; TRBD1 aligns across 9 bases. V lost 5 bases, J lost 6 bases, and 8 bases stayed unmatched. The germline V gene has CDR1 SNHLY and CDR2 FYNNEI. The CDR3 spans 14 residues. The CDR3 spells CASSRTGEFGEQYF. The CDR3 region has the DNA TGTGCCAGCAGTAGGACAGGGGAATTTGGCGAGCAGTACTTC.

The chain is built from TRBV18 and TRBJ2-3; 7 positions agree with TRBD2. Germline lookup yields CDR1 KGHSH and CDR2 LQKENI. The CDR3 contains 16 residues. J lost 4 bases, V lost 3 bases, and 10 bases had no gene match. CDR3 residues: CASSPSGGSGPDTQYF. The CDR3 DNA is TGTGCCAGCTCACCGAGCGGCGGGAGCGGCCCAGATACGCAGTATTTT.

V usage is TRBV7-9 and J usage is TRBJ1-1, with a tentative D call TRBD1 (6 bases). Germline values: CDR1 SEHNR, CDR2 FQNEAQ (reference sequence). The V end lost 5 bases, the J end lost 4 bases, and 17 bases lay between the germline ends. The CDR3 totals 15 residues. CDR3 DNA sequence: TGTGCCAGCAGCGTACAACAGGGTTTTGGCACTGAAGCTTTCTTT. It is translated as CASSVQQGFGTEAFF.

This rearrangement joins TRBV18 to TRBJ1-5; no reliable D call. This CDR3 has 13 residues. Germline assignment: CDR1 KGHSH and CDR2 LQKENI. V lost 3 bases, J lost 4 bases, and 7 bases lay in between. CDR3 nucleotide sequence: TGTGCCAGCTCACCGGCCCAGAATCAGCCCCAGCATTTT. This sequence encodes CASSPAQNQPQHF.

This chain links TRBV11-3 with TRBJ2-7; D possibly corresponds to TRBD2 (6 bases). Germline V gene data show CDR1 as SGHNT and CDR2 as YENEEA. The CDR3 has 14 residues. With 3 bases removed from V and 1 base from J, the gap between germline ends came to 10 bases. The CDR3 nucleotides read TGTGCCAGCAGCTTTACTAGCAAGTCCTACGAGCAGTACTTC. It translates to CASSFTSKSYEQYF.

On this clone itself: At one of its ends the junction is not consistent with the germline gene, which may arise from a read error. The chain uses TRBV7-9 and TRBJ2-2; 10 bases map to TRBD1. Germline V gene lookup returns CDR1 SEHNR and CDR2 FQNEAQ (reference sequence). The CDR3 spans 15 residues. CDR3 in amino acids: CSPDRGLSSTGELFF. The CDR3 region has the DNA TGCTCTCCCGACAGGGGGCTTTCGAGCACCGGGGAGCTGTTTTTT.

The chain links TRBV18 to TRBJ2-5; TRBD2 might be the D (5 bases). The ends were cut back, 4 bases at V and 2 bases at J, with 17 bases in the middle. Germline V lookup: CDR1 KGHSH, CDR2 LQKENI. The length of the CDR3 is 16 residues. The CDR3 region has the DNA TGTGCCAGCTCACGGGCTTCGGGATTAGTTCAAGAGACCCAGTACTTC. Translated: CASSRASGLVQETQYF.

This clone has only one observation. The chain links TRBV29-1 to TRBJ1-2; TRBD1 matches at 9 bases. The CDR3 is 15 residues long. The junction had 9 bases not matched to a gene; V was cut back by 2 bases and J by 5 bases. Germline V gene lookup returns CDR1 SQVTM and CDR2 ANQGSEA. CDR3 amino acids: CSVELGAGQGYGYTF. DNA of the CDR3: TGCAGCGTTGAATTGGGGGCGGGACAGGGTTATGGCTACACCTTC.

This chain's CDR3 is CASSKETSGSYEQYF. Here the CDR3 DNA reads TGTGCCAGCTCAAAAGAGACTAGCGGGTCCTACGAGCAGTACTTC. The rearrangement joins TRBV18 to TRBJ2-7; 10 bases match TRBD2. V trimming: 5 bases; J trimming: 1 base; junction bases outside the gene matches: 5. This CDR3 is 15 amino acids long. In germline, CDR1 is KGHSH, CDR2 LQKENI.

This clone was counted a single time. This rearrangement joins TRBV6-1 to TRBJ2-1, with D possibly TRBD2 on 5 matching bases. CDR1 is MNHNS, CDR2 SASEGT, per germline. The CDR3 contains 14 residues. Deletions cut 2 bases from V and 10 bases from J, with 15 bases between. CDR3 protein: CASSEIGRGWEQFF. DNA of the CDR3: TGTGCCAGCAGTGAAATCGGAAGAGGGTGGGAGCAGTTCTTC.

The CDR3 loop reads CASAGAGLFSEKLFF. The CDR3 nucleotides read TGTGCCAGCGCGGGGGCCGGGCTATTCTCCGAAAAACTGTTTTTT. The chain has TRBV2 and TRBJ1-4, with D maybe TRBD1 (6 bases). This CDR3 contains 15 residues. The germline V gene has CDR1 SNHLY and CDR2 FYNNEI. Trimming pared 8 bases from V and 8 bases from J, leaving 21 bases between.

V usage is TRBV12-5 and J usage is TRBJ2-7; TRBD2 aligns across 7 bases. V trimming: 0 bases; J trimming: 5 bases; junction bases outside the gene matches: 13. Germline V gene sequence: CDR1 LGHNT, CDR2 FRNRAP. The CDR3 totals 17 residues. CDR3 bases: TGTGCTAGTGGTTTGGTAGGTGGGTTAGCGGGTCGCAACGAGCAGTACTTC. This codes for CASGLVGGLAGRNEQYF.

This sequence joins TRBV5-1 and TRBJ1-1, with no clear D. V shed 0 bases and J shed 4 bases, with 7 bases lying between them. The CDR3 loop spans 13 amino acids. Per germline, CDR1 SGHRS and CDR2 YFSETQ. The CDR3 region is CASSLGDGTEAFF. The CDR3 nucleotides read TGCGCCAGCAGCTTGGGCGATGGCACTGAAGCTTTCTTT. The full variable domain, with the rest looked up from reference TRBV5-1 and TRBJ1-1, is KAGVTQTPRYLIKTRGQQVTLSCSPISGHRSVSWYQQTPGQGLQFLFEYFSETQRNKGNFPGRFSGRQFSNSRSEMNVSTLELGDSALYLCASSLGDGTEAFFGQGTRLTVV.

This sequence joins TRBV2 and TRBJ1-5; no definite D call. Trimming shortened V by 8 bases and J by 3 bases, and 32 bases separated the two germline ends. This CDR3 has 20 amino acids. In germline, CDR1 is SNHLY, CDR2 FYNNEI. CDR3 in amino acids: CASRESTYQWSGIHNQPQHF. The CDR3 DNA reads TGTGCCAGCCGGGAGAGTACCTATCAGTGGTCGGGGATACACAATCAGCCCCAGCATTTT.

This clone was counted only a few times. The chain recombines TRBV4-1 with TRBJ1-2; 7 nucleotides align to TRBD1. There are 13 residues in the CDR3. The germline gives CDR1 MGHRA, CDR2 YSYEKL. J lost 6 bases, V lost 3 bases, and 4 bases had no gene match. CDR3 residues: CASSQWDSHGYTF. CDR3 nucleotide sequence: TGCGCCAGCAGCCAGTGGGACAGCCATGGCTACACCTTC.

The rearrangement joins TRBV5-5 to TRBJ1-1; D unresolved. CDR3 length: 13 amino acids. CDR1 SGHKS and CDR2 YYEKEE come from the germline V gene (reference sequence). V was clipped by 4 bases and J by 1 base, with 8 bases between them. CDR3 protein: CASSQTPNTEAFF. In nucleotides, the CDR3 is TGTGCCAGCAGCCAGACACCGAACACTGAAGCTTTCTTT.